In its sample, the clone carrying this T cell receptor (beta chain) was seen a few times. The data originate from a study of T cell responses to AZD1222 COVID-19 vaccine. Here immunoSEQ multiplex PCR was the method, and the copy in TCRdb shows in-frame clones only, minus some. The sample shows some 170,000 clones, 92% of them seen only once. Sequencing was performed on peripheral blood, taken on day 0 of MenACWY control vaccination. The clonotype comes from an adult in good health.

The CDR3 DNA is TGTGCCAGTTCCCTATTGGAGGAGCTGTTTTTT. This codes for CASSLLEELFF. The chain couples TRBV19 to TRBJ2-2; D gene uncertain. The length of the CDR3 is 11 residues. The V end lost 8 bases, the J end lost 10 bases, and 11 bases lay between the germline ends. Germline V gene sequence: CDR1 LNHDA, CDR2 SQIVND (reference sequence).